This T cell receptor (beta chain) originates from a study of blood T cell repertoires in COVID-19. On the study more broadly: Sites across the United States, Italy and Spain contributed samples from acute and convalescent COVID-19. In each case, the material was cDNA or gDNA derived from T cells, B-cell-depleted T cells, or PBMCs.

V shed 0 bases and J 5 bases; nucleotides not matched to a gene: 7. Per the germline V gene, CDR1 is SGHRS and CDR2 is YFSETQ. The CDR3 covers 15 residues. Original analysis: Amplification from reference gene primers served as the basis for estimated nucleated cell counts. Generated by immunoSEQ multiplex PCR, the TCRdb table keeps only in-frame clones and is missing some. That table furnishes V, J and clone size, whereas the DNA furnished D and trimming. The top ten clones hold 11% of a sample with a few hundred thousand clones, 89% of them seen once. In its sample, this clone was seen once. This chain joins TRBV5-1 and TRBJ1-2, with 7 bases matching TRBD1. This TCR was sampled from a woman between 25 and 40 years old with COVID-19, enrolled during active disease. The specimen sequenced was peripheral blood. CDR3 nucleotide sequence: TGCGCCAGCAGCTTGGGACAGGGAGGACGGTATGGCTACACCTTC. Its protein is CASSLGQGGRYGYTF.